The sequence of this T cell receptor beta chain was determined in a study of OX40 agonist ivuxolimab in advanced cancers. As for the study in general: Three patients responded partially, comprising one with hepatocellular carcinoma and two with cutaneous melanoma.

This clone was counted once. Its antigen remains unidentified. Overall study results and limits: Relative to CD4+, CD8+ T cells held more expanded clones on average.

Germline V CDR1 and CDR2: MNHEY, SVGAGI. The CDR3 totals 14 residues. V was shortened by 6 bases and J by 0 bases, with 9 bases between the two germline ends. TCRdb keeps only in-frame clones here, not all; method: immunoSEQ multiplex PCR. The profile covers more than 60,000 clones, with around 85% appearing a single time and more than 3% taken by the ten largest. The receptor comes from an adult with an advanced solid tumor such as melanoma, head and neck, liver or kidney cancer. V and J are TRBV6-5 and TRBJ1-5; D gene uncertain. The specimen was CD4+ or CD8+ T cells sorted from blood, collected in a trial of the OX40 agonist ivuxolimab. The CDR3 is CASRPGISNQPQHF. The CDR3 DNA is TGTGCCAGCAGACCGGGAATTAGCAATCAGCCCCAGCATTTT.